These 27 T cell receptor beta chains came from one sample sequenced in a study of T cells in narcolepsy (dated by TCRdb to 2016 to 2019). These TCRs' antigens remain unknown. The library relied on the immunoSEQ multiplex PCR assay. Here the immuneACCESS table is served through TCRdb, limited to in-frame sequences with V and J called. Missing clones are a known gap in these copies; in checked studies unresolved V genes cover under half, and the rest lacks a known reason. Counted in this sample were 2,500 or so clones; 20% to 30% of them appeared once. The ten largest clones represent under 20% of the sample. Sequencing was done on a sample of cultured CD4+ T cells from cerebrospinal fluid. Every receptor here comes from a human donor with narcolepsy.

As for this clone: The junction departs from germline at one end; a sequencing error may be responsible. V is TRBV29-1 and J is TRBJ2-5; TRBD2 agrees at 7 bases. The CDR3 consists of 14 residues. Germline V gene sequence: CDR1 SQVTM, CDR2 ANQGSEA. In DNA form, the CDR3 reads TGCAGCGTTGATTCGGGTAGCGGGTTGGGGACCCTGTACTTC. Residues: CSVDSGSGLGTLYF. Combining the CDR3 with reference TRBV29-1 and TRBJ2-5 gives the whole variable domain SAVISQKPSRDICQRGTSLTIQCQVDSQVTMMFWYRQQPGQSLTLIATANQGSEATYESGFVIDKFPISRPNLTFSTLTVSNMSPEDSSIYLCSVDSGSGLGTLYFGPGTRLLVL.

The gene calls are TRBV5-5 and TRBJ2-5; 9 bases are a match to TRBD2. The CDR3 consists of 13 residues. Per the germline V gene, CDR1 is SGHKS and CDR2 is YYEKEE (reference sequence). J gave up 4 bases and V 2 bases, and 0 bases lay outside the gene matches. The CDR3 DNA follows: TGTGCCAGCAGCTTAGCGGGGGGAGAGACCCAGTACTTC. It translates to CASSLAGGETQYF.

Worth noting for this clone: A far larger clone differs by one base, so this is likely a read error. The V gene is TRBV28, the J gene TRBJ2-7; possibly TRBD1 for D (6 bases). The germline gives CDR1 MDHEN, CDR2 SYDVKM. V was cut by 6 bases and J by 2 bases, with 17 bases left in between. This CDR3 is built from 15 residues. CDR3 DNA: TGTGCCAGCAGGTTTCAGGGGAAACCCCCCTACGAGCAGTACTTC. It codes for CASRFQGKPPYEQYF.

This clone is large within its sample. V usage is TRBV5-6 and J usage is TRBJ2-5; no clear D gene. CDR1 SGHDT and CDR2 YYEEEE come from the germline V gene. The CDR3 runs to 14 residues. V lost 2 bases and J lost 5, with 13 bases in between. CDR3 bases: TGTGCCAGCAGCTTAAGGTTAGGGCGGGAGACCCAGTACTTC. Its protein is CASSLRLGRETQYF.

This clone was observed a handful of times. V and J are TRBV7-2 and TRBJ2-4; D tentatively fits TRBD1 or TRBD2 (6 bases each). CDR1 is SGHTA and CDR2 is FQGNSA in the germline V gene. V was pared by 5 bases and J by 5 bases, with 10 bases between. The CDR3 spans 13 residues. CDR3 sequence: CASSRRGENIQYF. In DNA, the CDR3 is TGTGCCAGCAGCCGGAGGGGGGAAAACATTCAGTACTTC.

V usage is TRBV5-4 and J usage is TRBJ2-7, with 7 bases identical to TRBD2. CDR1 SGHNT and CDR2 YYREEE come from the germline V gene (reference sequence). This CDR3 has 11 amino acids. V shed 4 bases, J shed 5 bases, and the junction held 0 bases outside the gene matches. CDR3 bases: TGTGCCAGCAGCCGGGGGGACGAGCAGTACTTC. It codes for CASSRGDEQYF.

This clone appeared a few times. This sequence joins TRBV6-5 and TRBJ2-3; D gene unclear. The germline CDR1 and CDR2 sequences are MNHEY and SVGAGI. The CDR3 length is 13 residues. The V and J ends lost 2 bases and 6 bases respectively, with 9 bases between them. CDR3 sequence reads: CASSYDAADTQYF. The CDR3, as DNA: TGTGCCAGCAGTTACGACGCGGCGGATACGCAGTATTTT.

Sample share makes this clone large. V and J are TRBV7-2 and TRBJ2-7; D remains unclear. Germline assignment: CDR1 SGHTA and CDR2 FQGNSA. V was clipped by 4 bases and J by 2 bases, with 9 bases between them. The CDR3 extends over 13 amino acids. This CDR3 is CASSSHAAYEQYF. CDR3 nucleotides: TGTGCCAGCAGCTCTCACGCGGCCTACGAGCAGTACTTC.

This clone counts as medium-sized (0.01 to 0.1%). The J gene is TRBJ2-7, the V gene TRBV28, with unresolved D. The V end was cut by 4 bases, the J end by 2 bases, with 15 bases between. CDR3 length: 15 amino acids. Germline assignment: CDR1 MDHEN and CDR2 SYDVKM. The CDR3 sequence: CASSSPGVLPYEQYF. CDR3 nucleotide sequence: TGTGCCAGCAGTTCCCCCGGAGTCCTGCCCTACGAGCAGTACTTC.

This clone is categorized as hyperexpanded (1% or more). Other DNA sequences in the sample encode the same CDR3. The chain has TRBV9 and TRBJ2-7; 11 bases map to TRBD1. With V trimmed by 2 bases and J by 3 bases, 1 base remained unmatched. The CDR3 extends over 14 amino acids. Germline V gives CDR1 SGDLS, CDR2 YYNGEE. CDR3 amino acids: CASSVGQGGYEQYF. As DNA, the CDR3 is TGTGCCAGCAGCGTGGGACAGGGGGGCTACGAGCAGTACTTC.

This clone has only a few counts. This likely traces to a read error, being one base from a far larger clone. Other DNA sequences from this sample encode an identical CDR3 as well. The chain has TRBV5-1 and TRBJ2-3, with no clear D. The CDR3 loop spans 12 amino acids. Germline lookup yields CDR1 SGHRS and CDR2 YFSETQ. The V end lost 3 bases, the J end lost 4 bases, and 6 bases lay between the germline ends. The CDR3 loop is CASSSDSDTQYF. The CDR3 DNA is TGCGCCAGCAGCTCCGATTCAGATACGCAGTATTTT.

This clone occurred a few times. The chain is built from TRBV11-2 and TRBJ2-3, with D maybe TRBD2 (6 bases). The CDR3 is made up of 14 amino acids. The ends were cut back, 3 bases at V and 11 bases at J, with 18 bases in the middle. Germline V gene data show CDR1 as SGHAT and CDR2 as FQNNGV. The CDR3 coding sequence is TGTGCCAGCAGCTTTGGGGGAGGTGTGTATAAGCAGTATTTT. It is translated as CASSFGGGVYKQYF.

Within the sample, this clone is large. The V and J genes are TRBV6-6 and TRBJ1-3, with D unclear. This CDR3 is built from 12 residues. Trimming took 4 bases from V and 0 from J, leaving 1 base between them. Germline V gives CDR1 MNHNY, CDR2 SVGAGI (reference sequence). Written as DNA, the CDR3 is TGTGCCAGCAGTTTCTCTGGAAACACCATATATTTT. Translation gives CASSFSGNTIYF.

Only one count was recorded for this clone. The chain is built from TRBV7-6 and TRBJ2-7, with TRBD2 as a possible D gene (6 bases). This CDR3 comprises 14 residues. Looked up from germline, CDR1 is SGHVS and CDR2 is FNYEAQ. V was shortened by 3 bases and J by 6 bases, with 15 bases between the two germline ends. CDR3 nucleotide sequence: TGTGCCAGCAGCTTCGTACGTGGGGGAGGCGAGCAGTACTTC. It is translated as CASSFVRGGGEQYF. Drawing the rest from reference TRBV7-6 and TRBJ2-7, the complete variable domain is GAGVSQSPRYKVTKRGQDVALRCDPISGHVSLYWYRQALGQGPEFLTYFNYEAQQDKSGLPNDRFSAERPEGSISTLTIQRTEQRDSAMYRCASSFVRGGGEQYFGPGTRLTVT.

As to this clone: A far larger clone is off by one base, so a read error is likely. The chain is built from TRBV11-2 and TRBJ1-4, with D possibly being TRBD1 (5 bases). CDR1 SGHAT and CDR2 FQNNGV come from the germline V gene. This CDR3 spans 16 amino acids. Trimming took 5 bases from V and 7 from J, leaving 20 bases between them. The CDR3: CASSPGVGAAGEKLFF. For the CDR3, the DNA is TGTGCCAGCAGCCCAGGAGTTGGGGCGGCGGGTGAAAAACTGTTTTTT.

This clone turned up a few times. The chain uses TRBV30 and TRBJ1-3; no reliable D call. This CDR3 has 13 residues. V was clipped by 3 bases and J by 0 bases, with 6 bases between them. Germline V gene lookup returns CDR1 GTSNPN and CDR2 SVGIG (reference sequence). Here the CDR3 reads CAWRAISGNTIYF. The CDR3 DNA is TGTGCCTGGAGGGCTATCTCTGGAAACACCATATATTTT.

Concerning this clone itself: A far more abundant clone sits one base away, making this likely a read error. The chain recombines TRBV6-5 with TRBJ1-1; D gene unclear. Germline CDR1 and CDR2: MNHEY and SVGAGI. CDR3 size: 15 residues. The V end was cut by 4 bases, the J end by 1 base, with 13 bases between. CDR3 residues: CASSLHRTSNTEAFF. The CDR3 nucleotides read TGTGCCAGCAGTTTGCATAGGACTTCGAACACTGAAGCTTTCTTT.

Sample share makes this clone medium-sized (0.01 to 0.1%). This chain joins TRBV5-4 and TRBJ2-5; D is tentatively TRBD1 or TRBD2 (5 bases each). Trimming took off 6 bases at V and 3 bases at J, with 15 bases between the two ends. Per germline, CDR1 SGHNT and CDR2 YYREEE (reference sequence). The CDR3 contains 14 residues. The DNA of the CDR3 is TGTGCCAGCAACCTCTGGGGACGGAAAGAGACCCAGTACTTC. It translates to CASNLWGRKETQYF. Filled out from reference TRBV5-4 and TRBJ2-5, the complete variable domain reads ETGVTQSPTHLIKTRGQQVTLRCSSQSGHNTVSWYQQALGQGPQFIFQYYREEENGRGNFPPRFSGLQFPNYSSELNVNALELDDSALYLCASNLWGRKETQYFGPGTRLLVL.

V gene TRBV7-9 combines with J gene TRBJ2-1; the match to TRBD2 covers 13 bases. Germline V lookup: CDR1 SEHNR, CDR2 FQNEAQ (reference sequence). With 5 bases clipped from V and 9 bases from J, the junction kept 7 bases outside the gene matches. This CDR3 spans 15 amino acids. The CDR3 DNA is TGTGCCAGCAGCCGACTAGCGGGAGGTGTAGGTGAGCAGTTCTTC. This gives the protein CASSRLAGGVGEQFF.

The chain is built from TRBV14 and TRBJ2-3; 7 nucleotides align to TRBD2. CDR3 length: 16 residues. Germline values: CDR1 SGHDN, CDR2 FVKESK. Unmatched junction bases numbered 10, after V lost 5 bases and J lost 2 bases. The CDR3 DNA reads TGTGCCAGCAGCGTAGGCAGCGGGGCCCCCACAGATACGCAGTATTTT. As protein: CASSVGSGAPTDTQYF. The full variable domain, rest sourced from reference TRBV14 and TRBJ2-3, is EAGVTQFPSHSVIEKGQTVTLRCDPISGHDNLYWYRRVMGKEIKFLLHFVKESKQDESGMPNNRFLAERTGGTYSTLKVQPAELEDSGVYFCASSVGSGAPTDTQYFGPGTRLTVL.

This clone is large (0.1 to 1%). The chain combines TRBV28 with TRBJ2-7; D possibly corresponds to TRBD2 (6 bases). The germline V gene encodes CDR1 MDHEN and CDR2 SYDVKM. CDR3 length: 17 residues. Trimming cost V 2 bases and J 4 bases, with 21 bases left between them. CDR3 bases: TGTGCCAGCAGTTTAAGGGCGAGCGGGCGGTTGAGATACGAGCAGTACTTC. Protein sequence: CASSLRASGRLRYEQYF. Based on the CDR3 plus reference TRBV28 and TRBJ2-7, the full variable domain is DVKVTQSSRYLVKRTGEKVFLECVQDMDHENMFWYRQDPGLGLRLIYFSYDVKMKEKGDIPEGYSVSREKKERFSLILESASTNQTSMYLCASSLRASGRLRYEQYFGPGTRLTVT.

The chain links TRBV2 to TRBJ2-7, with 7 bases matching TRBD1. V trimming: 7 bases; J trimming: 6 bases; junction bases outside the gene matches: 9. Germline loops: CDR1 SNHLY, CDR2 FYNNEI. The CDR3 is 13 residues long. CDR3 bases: TGTGCCAGCACCACGGGACAGAGCATCGAGCAGTACTTC. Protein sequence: CASTTGQSIEQYF.

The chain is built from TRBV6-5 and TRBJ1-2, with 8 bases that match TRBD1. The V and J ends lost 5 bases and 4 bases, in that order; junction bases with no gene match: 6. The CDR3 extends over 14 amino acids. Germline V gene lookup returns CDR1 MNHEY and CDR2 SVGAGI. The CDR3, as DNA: TGTGCCAGCAGTCGCGGACAGGGTGCCTATGGCTACACCTTC. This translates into CASSRGQGAYGYTF.

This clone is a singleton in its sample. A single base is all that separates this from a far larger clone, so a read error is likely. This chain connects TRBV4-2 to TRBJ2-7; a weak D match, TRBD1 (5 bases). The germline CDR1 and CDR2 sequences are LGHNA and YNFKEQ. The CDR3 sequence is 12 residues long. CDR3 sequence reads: CASSTGSYDQYF. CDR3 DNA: TGTGCCAGCAGCACAGGTTCCTACGATCAGTACTTC.

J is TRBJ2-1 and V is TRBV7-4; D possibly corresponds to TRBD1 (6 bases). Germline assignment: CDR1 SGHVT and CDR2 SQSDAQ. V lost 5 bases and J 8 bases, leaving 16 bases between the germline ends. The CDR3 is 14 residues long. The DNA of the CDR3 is TGTGCCAGCAGCGCTGCCGGGACAAATTATGAGCAGTTCTTC. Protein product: CASSAAGTNYEQFF.

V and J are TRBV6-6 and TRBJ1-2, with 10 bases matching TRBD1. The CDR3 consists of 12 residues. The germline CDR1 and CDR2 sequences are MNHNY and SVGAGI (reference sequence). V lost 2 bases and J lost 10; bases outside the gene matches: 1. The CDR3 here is CASSYGQGVYTF. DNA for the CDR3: TGTGCCAGCAGTTACGGACAGGGGGTCTACACCTTC.

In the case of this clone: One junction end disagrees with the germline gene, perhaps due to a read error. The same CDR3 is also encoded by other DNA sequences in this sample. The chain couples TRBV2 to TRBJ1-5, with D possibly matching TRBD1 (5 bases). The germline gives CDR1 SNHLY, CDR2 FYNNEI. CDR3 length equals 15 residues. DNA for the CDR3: TGTGCAAGCAGTGAGGCACAGGACCCCATCAAACCACAGCATTTT. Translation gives CASSEAQDPIKPQHF. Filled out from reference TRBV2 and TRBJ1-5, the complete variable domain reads EPEVTQTPSHQVTQMGQEVILRCVPISNHLYFYWYRQILGQKVEFLVSFYNNEISEKSEIFDDQFSVERPDGSNFTLKIRSTKLEDSAMYFCASSEAQDPIKPQHFGDGTRLSIL.